This record covers a single T cell receptor (beta chain). Deletions cut 8 bases from V and 0 bases from J, with 14 bases between. The CDR3 runs 15 residues. Germline V gene data show CDR1 as SGHTA and CDR2 as FQGTGA. Sequenced by immunoSEQ multiplex PCR; TCRdb stores in-frame clones only, minus some. The data contain fewer than 120,000 clones, around four fifths of them seen just once; the ten biggest clones take up about 15%. This sample stems from a study of blood T cell repertoires in COVID-19. The overall study: Acute-phase and convalescent COVID-19 samples originated in the United States, Italy and Spain.

V is TRBV7-3 and J is TRBJ2-1; D possibly corresponds to TRBD2 (6 bases). The sample comprised peripheral blood. The source is a woman aged 55 to 70 with acute or convalescent COVID-19. The CDR3 DNA is TGTGCCAGCGGAGGGCGTCAAAGCTCCTACAATGAGCAGTTCTTC. Translating it yields CASGGRQSSYNEQFF.